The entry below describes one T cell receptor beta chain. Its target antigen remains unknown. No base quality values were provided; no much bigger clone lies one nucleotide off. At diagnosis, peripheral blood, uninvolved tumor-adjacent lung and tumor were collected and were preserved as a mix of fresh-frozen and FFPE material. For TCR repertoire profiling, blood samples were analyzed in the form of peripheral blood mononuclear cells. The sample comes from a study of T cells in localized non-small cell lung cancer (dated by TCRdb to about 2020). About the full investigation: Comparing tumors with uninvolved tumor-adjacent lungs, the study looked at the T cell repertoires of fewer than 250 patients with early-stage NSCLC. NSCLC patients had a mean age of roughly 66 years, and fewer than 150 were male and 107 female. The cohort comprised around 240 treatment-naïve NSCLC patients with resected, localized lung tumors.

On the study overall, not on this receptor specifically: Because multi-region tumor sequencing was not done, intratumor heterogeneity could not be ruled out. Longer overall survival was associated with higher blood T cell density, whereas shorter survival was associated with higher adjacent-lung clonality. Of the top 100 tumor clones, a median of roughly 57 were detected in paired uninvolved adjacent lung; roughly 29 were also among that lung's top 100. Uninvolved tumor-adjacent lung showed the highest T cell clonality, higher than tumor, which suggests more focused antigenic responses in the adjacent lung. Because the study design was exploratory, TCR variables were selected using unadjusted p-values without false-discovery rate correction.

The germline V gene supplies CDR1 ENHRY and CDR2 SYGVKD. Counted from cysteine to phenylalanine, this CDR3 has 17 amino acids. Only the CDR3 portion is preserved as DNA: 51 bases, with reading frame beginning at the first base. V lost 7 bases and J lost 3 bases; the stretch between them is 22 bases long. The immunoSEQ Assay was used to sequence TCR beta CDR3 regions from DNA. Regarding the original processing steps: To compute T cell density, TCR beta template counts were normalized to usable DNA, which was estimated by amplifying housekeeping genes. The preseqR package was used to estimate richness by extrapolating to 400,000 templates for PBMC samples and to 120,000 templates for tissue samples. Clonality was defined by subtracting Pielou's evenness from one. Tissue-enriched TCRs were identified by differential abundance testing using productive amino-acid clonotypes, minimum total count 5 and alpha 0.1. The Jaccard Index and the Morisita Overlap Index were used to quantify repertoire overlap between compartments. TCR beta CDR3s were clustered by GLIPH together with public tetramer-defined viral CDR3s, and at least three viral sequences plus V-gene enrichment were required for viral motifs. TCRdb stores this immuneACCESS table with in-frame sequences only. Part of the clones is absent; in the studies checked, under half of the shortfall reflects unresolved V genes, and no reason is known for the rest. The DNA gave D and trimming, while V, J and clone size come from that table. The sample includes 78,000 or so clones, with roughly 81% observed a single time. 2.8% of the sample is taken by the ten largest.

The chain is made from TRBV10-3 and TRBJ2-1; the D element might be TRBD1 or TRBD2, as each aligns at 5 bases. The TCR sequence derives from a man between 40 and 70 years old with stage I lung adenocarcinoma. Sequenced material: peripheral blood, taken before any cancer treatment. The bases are TGTGCCATCATGAGTGAGTGGGGCGGAGGTGGCTACAATGAGCAGTTCTTC. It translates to CAIMSEWGGGGYNEQFF.